Listed below are T cell receptor beta chains from one sample, sequenced in a study of cytomegalovirus exposure and HLA in healthy donors. TCRdb's table, derived via immunoSEQ multiplex PCR, lists solely in-frame clones and lacks some. This sample has more than 80,000 clones, with roughly 80% found just once. The sequencing input was PBMCs. The receptor set was obtained from a girl between 2 and 10 years old in good health and CMV-seropositive. The CDR3 runs from the conserved cysteine through the conserved F or W. Fields, in order: J gene, D gene, clone size, V gene, CDR3 protein, CDR3 DNA. The D gene is left open where the match is weak. The size of a clone is reported for some rows only, either as once, few or many, or as a class for expanded clones.

J: TRBJ1-2
D: .
size: .
V: TRBV28
CDR3: CASSSQGRYTF
DNA: TGTGCCAGCAGTTCACAGGGTCGCTACACCTTC

J: TRBJ1-2
D: TRBD1
size: .
V: TRBV6-6
CDR3: CASTGTGEGYTF
DNA: TGTGCCAGCACCGGGACAGGGGAAGGCTACACCTTC

J: TRBJ2-1
D: .
size: .
V: TRBV4-2
CDR3: CASSQEFYVSYNEQFF
DNA: TGTGCCAGCAGCCAAGAATTTTATGTCTCCTACAATGAGCAGTTCTTC

J: TRBJ2-7
D: TRBD2
size: .
V: TRBV19
CDR3: CASSIEGLASYEQYF
DNA: TGTGCCAGTAGTATCGAGGGACTAGCGAGCTACGAGCAGTACTTC

J: TRBJ2-3
D: .
size: .
V: TRBV4-3
CDR3: CASSQDWQGQRTDTQYF
DNA: TGCGCCAGCAGCCAAGATTGGCAGGGGCAGCGCACAGATACGCAGTATTTT

J: TRBJ1-2
D: .
size: .
V: TRBV25-1
CDR3: CASSEYGGLFGYTF
DNA: TGTGCCAGCAGTGAATACGGAGGACTCTTTGGCTACACCTTC

J: TRBJ2-7
D: TRBD2
size: .
V: TRBV15
CDR3: CATSKREAPPEQYF
DNA: TGTGCCACCAGCAAGCGGGAGGCCCCCCCCGAGCAGTACTTC

J: TRBJ2-1
D: TRBD2
size: .
V: TRBV25-1
CDR3: CASTGTTGTSYNEQFF
DNA: TGTGCCAGCACCGGAACTACGGGGACTAGCTACAATGAGCAGTTCTTC

J: TRBJ2-1
D: TRBD2
size: .
V: TRBV4-1
CDR3: CASAGGTSGRGDYNEQFF
DNA: TGCGCCAGCGCCGGCGGGACTAGCGGGAGGGGGGACTACAATGAGCAGTTCTTC

J: TRBJ2-2
D: TRBD2
size: once
V: TRBV30
CDR3: CAWTGPLFGAGVTGELFF
DNA: TGTGCCTGGACGGGACCCCTCTTCGGGGCGGGAGTCACCGGGGAGCTGTTTTTT

J: TRBJ1-5
D: .
size: .
V: TRBV25-1
CDR3: CASSDRQTNQPQHF
DNA: TGTGCCAGCAGTGATAGACAGACCAATCAGCCCCAGCATTTT

J: TRBJ2-1
D: TRBD2
size: once
V: TRBV6-6
CDR3: CASSYGGSGNEQFF
DNA: TGTGCCAGCAGTTACGGCGGGAGTGGTAATGAGCAGTTCTTC

J: TRBJ2-7
D: TRBD1
size: .
V: TRBV7-9
CDR3: CASSKGQGLYEQYF
DNA: TGTGCCAGCAGCAAGGGACAGGGGCTCTACGAGCAGTACTTC

J: TRBJ2-2
D: .
size: few
V: TRBV7-7
CDR3: CAALGDTGELFF
DNA: TGTGCCGCCTTAGGGGACACCGGGGAGCTGTTTTTT

J: TRBJ2-1
D: TRBD2
size: .
V: TRBV10-3
CDR3: CAISESRGLAQNEQFF
DNA: TGTGCCATCAGTGAGTCGAGGGGACTAGCGCAGAATGAGCAGTTCTTC

J: TRBJ1-4
D: TRBD1
size: .
V: TRBV30
CDR3: CACGTAQGGEKLFF
DNA: TGTGCCTGTGGGACAGCCCAGGGAGGTGAAAAACTGTTTTTT

J: TRBJ2-5
D: TRBD1
size: .
V: TRBV28
CDR3: CASSTDRLKTDRAETQYF
DNA: TGTGCCAGCAGTACGGATAGACTAAAGACGGACAGGGCCGAGACCCAGTACTTC

J: TRBJ2-1
D: TRBD2
size: .
V: TRBV30
CDR3: CAWSGLADNEQFF
DNA: TGTGCCTGGAGTGGACTAGCGGACAATGAGCAGTTCTTC

J: TRBJ1-2
D: .
size: once
V: TRBV30
CDR3: CARGGYYGYTF
DNA: TGTGCCCGCGGAGGATACTATGGCTACACCTTC

J: TRBJ1-4
D: .
size: .
V: TRBV6-6
CDR3: CASSYPGGEKLFF
DNA: TGTGCCAGCAGTTACCCGGGGGGTGAAAAACTGTTTTTT

J: TRBJ2-1
D: .
size: .
V: TRBV6-6
CDR3: CASSYEQGWGNEQFF
DNA: TGTGCCAGCAGTTACGAACAGGGTTGGGGCAATGAGCAGTTCTTC

J: TRBJ2-2
D: .
size: .
V: TRBV29-1
CDR3: CSVGRQGLGELFF
DNA: TGCAGCGTTGGACGGCAGGGTCTCGGGGAGCTGTTTTTT

J: TRBJ2-1
D: .
size: .
V: TRBV7-9
CDR3: CASSGVSGVYNEQFF
DNA: TGTGCCAGCAGCGGAGTTAGCGGCGTCTACAATGAGCAGTTCTTC

J: TRBJ2-7
D: TRBD1
size: .
V: TRBV7-2
CDR3: CASSSWTGTAEQYF
DNA: TGTGCCAGCAGCTCCTGGACCGGGACAGCAGAGCAGTACTTC

J: TRBJ2-1
D: TRBD2
size: .
V: TRBV4-3
CDR3: CASSQSLAGANEQFF
DNA: TGCGCCAGCAGCCAAAGCCTAGCGGGAGCCAATGAGCAGTTCTTC

J: TRBJ1-2
D: TRBD1
size: .
V: TRBV16
CDR3: CASSRTGGVEYGYTF
DNA: TGTGCCAGCAGCCGAACAGGGGGCGTGGAGTATGGCTACACCTTC

J: TRBJ1-2
D: .
size: .
V: TRBV19
CDR3: CASSPAGVRDGYTF
DNA: TGTGCCAGTAGTCCGGCAGGGGTAAGGGATGGCTACACCTTC

J: TRBJ2-7
D: .
size: .
V: TRBV20-1
CDR3: CSARRPFEQYF
DNA: TGCAGTGCTAGGCGGCCGTTCGAGCAGTACTTC

J: TRBJ2-1
D: .
size: .
V: TRBV30
CDR3: CAWSPNPTEQFF
DNA: TGTGCCTGGAGTCCAAACCCAACAGAGCAGTTCTTC

J: TRBJ2-1
D: .
size: once
V: TRBV7-9
CDR3: CASSWGLSYNEQFF
DNA: TGTGCCAGCAGCTGGGGACTCTCCTACAATGAGCAGTTCTTC

J: TRBJ1-1
D: .
size: .
V: TRBV28
CDR3: CASSSGTSSRTEAFF
DNA: TGTGCCAGCAGTTCGGGGACTAGCTCGAGGACTGAAGCTTTCTTT

J: TRBJ2-1
D: .
size: .
V: TRBV10-1
CDR3: CASSNRVNEQFF
DNA: TGCGCCAGCAGTAACAGGGTCAATGAGCAGTTCTTC

J: TRBJ2-1
D: TRBD2
size: .
V: TRBV7-2
CDR3: CASSPPSGPPLEQFF
DNA: TGTGCCAGCAGCCCCCCTAGCGGGCCGCCGTTGGAGCAGTTCTTC

J: TRBJ2-7
D: TRBD2
size: .
V: TRBV27
CDR3: CASSRAGGYEQYF
DNA: TGTGCCAGCAGCCGAGCGGGAGGCTACGAGCAGTACTTC

J: TRBJ1-5
D: .
size: .
V: TRBV6-1
CDR3: CASRAGQPQHF
DNA: TGTGCCAGCAGAGCAGGTCAGCCCCAGCATTTT

J: TRBJ2-7
D: .
size: .
V: TRBV6-5
CDR3: CASSFADSVIYEQYF
DNA: TGTGCCAGCAGTTTCGCGGATAGCGTGATCTACGAGCAGTACTTC

J: TRBJ2-5
D: .
size: .
V: TRBV5-1
CDR3: CASSLASGWTQYF
DNA: TGCGCCAGCAGCCTCGCCTCCGGTTGGACCCAGTACTTC

J: TRBJ2-7
D: .
size: .
V: TRBV28
CDR3: CASSSGASSSYEQYF
DNA: TGTGCCAGCAGTTCTGGGGCCTCGAGCTCCTACGAGCAGTACTTC

J: TRBJ2-1
D: TRBD2
size: .
V: TRBV28
CDR3: CASSPRTSGSFYEQFF
DNA: TGTGCCAGCAGTCCGCGGACTAGCGGGAGTTTTTATGAGCAGTTCTTC

J: TRBJ1-2
D: .
size: .
V: TRBV7-9
CDR3: CASSLGQPGGYTF
DNA: TGTGCCAGCAGCTTAGGGCAACCGGGGGGCTACACCTTC

J: TRBJ2-7
D: .
size: .
V: TRBV6-5
CDR3: CASTARAYPNYEQYF
DNA: TGTGCCAGCACCGCCAGGGCCTATCCGAACTACGAGCAGTACTTC

J: TRBJ1-5
D: .
size: .
V: TRBV9
CDR3: CASSVGGLQPQHF
DNA: TGTGCCAGCAGCGTAGGGGGGCTCCAGCCCCAGCATTTT

J: TRBJ1-1
D: .
size: .
V: TRBV5-4
CDR3: CASGPGGGTNTEAFF
DNA: TGTGCCAGCGGGCCGGGGGGGGGCACTAACACTGAAGCTTTCTTT

J: TRBJ2-7
D: .
size: .
V: TRBV18
CDR3: CASSSFFREQYF
DNA: TGTGCCAGCTCATCTTTCTTTAGAGAGCAGTACTTC

J: TRBJ2-7
D: TRBD2
size: .
V: TRBV29-1
CDR3: CSVEESQGLAVLEQYF
DNA: TGCAGCGTTGAAGAGTCTCAGGGACTAGCGGTCTTGGAGCAGTACTTC

J: TRBJ1-2
D: .
size: .
V: TRBV28
CDR3: CASSFRGQNYGYTF
DNA: TGTGCCAGCAGTTTTAGAGGACAGAACTATGGCTACACCTTC

J: TRBJ1-1
D: .
size: once
V: TRBV6-1
CDR3: CASSAQGGNTEAFF
DNA: TGTGCCAGCAGTGCGCAGGGCGGGAACACTGAAGCTTTCTTT